The 32 T cell receptor beta chains in this list originate from one sample, sequenced in a study of T-cell memory formation after mild COVID-19. TCRdb used MiXCR to reprocess the 5' RACE reads, holding one entry per CDR3 protein. The sample holds almost 550,000 distinct CDR3 sequences, around 20% seen once. The sample consisted of PBMCs or a T cell subset sorted from them (not recorded which). The receptors come from an adult woman who had mild COVID-19 (a few samples of this study predate the infection). Cell type and time point are not known.

In this sample, this clonotype turned up a few times. CDR3 amino acids: CAEGLDGYEQYF. In DNA, the CDR3 is TGTGCCGAAGGTTTGGACGGCTACGAGCAGTACTTC. This chain joins TRBV7-9 and TRBJ2-7, with unresolved D. The CDR3 has 12 residues. Between the trimmed V and J ends, which lost 11 bases and 3 bases, there was a span of 14 bases. Germline V lookup: CDR1 SEHNR, CDR2 FQNEAQ (reference sequence).

The CDR3 protein is CASSSPGGGDSPLHF. CDR3 bases: TGTGCCAGCAGCTCCCCAGGGGGGGGTGATTCACCCCTCCACTTT. This chain connects TRBV7-9 to TRBJ1-6, with 7 bases aligning to TRBD1. Germline V gives CDR1 SEHNR, CDR2 FQNEAQ (reference sequence). This CDR3 has 15 residues. V lost 4 bases, J lost 8 bases, and 8 bases stayed unmatched.

The V call is TRBV7-9, the J call TRBJ1-6, with D uncertain. V lost 5 bases to trimming and J lost 0 bases, with 14 bases between them. The CDR3 contains 17 residues. Germline V lookup: CDR1 SEHNR, CDR2 FQNEAQ (reference sequence). Written as DNA, the CDR3 is TGTGCCAGCAGCCGGGTGTCCAGGAGCTCCTATAATTCACCCCTCCACTTT. Encoded protein: CASSRVSRSSYNSPLHF.

This clonotype showed up just a few times. J is TRBJ1-2 and V is TRBV19; D might be TRBD1 (6 bases). The germline V gene has CDR1 LNHDA and CDR2 SQIVND (reference sequence). V was pared by 6 bases and J by 4 bases, with 15 bases between. The CDR3 is 14 amino acids. The CDR3 DNA follows: TGTGCCAGTAGAGGGACCGGGACACTCTATGGCTACACCTTC. Its translation: CASRGTGTLYGYTF.

V is TRBV5-1 and J is TRBJ2-2; D tentatively fits TRBD1 or TRBD2 (5 bases each). CDR1 SGHRS and CDR2 YFSETQ come from the germline V gene. V was clipped by 8 bases and J by 0 bases, with 17 bases between them. There are 16 residues in the CDR3. Written as DNA, the CDR3 is TGCGCCAGAAGCCCGTTAGGGGACCCGAACACCGGGGAGCTGTTTTTT. This sequence encodes CARSPLGDPNTGELFF.

Only a few counts were recorded for this clonotype. The chain combines TRBV5-1 with TRBJ1-1, with D perhaps TRBD1 (6 bases). Trimming pared 1 base from V and 5 bases from J, leaving 15 bases between. The CDR3 is 15 amino acids. Germline V gene lookup returns CDR1 SGHRS and CDR2 YFSETQ. CDR3 region: CASSLQPGVDTEAFF. The CDR3 DNA reads as TGCGCCAGCAGCTTGCAGCCAGGGGTAGATACTGAAGCTTTCTTT.

Written as DNA, the CDR3 is TGTGCCAGCAGCGTCGGCAGGGGGAATCGAGAGACCCAGTACTTC. This translates into CASSVGRGNRETQYF. The chain recombines TRBV9 with TRBJ2-5; 7 bases are shared with TRBD1. Per germline, CDR1 SGDLS and CDR2 YYNGEE. This CDR3 comprises 15 residues. The J segment lost 4 bases and the V segment lost 2 bases, leaving 8 bases of the junction unmatched.

V gene TRBV3-1 combines with J gene TRBJ1-2; D is ambiguous. This CDR3 has 13 amino acids. V was trimmed by 7 bases and J by 4 bases, leaving 13 bases between them. Germline assignment: CDR1 LGHDT and CDR2 YNNKEL (reference sequence). The CDR3, as DNA: TGTGCCAGCAACTCCCGGGGTGGCTATGGCTACACCTTC. It yields the protein CASNSRGGYGYTF. Supplemented by reference TRBV3-1 and TRBJ1-2, the full variable domain reads DTAVSQTPKYLVTQMGNDKSIKCEQNLGHDTMYWYKQDSKKFLKIMFSYNNKELIINETVPNRFSPKSPDKAHLNLHINSLELGDSAVYFCASNSRGGYGYTFGSGTRLTVV.

The sample holds a few counts of this clonotype. V is TRBV7-8 and J is TRBJ1-2; the D is unclear. Trimming shortened V by 0 bases and J by 8 bases, and 16 bases separated the two germline ends. This CDR3 spans 15 amino acids. CDR1 and CDR2 (germline): SGHVS, FQNEAQ. The CDR3 sequence is CASSLAGGLPRGYTF. The CDR3 coding sequence is TGTGCCAGCAGCTTAGCTGGTGGGCTCCCAAGGGGCTACACCTTC. The whole variable domain, remainder taken from reference TRBV7-8 and TRBJ1-2, is GAGVSQSPRYKVAKRGQDVALRCDPISGHVSLFWYQQALGQGPEFLTYFQNEAQLDKSGLPSDRFFAERPEGSVSTLKIQRTQQEDSAVYLCASSLAGGLPRGYTFGSGTRLTVV.

A few counts support this clonotype. The rearrangement joins TRBV13 to TRBJ2-1, with 13 bases matching TRBD2. The CDR3 has 16 amino acids. After removal of 3 bases from V and 5 bases from J, the junction contained 4 bases not matched to a gene. CDR1 and CDR2 (germline): PRHDT, FYEKMQ (reference sequence). In nucleotides, the CDR3 is TGTGCCAGCAGCTTGGGACTAGCGGGATTGGACAATGAGCAGTTCTTC. Translated, it gives CASSLGLAGLDNEQFF.

This rearrangement joins TRBV5-1 to TRBJ1-1; tentative D call: TRBD1 (5 bases). The germline gives CDR1 SGHRS, CDR2 YFSETQ. This CDR3 has 17 amino acids. V lost 0 bases, J lost 3 bases, and 18 bases lay in between. The chain's CDR3 is CASSLGFGGRFDTEAFF. The CDR3 DNA is TGCGCCAGCAGCTTGGGATTCGGGGGTCGGTTCGACACTGAAGCTTTCTTT.

This clonotype was counted between two and nine times. This chain joins TRBV24-1 and TRBJ2-2; tentative D call: TRBD2 (7 bases). Trimming took off 3 bases at V and 4 bases at J, with 17 bases between the two ends. In germline, CDR1 is KGHDR, CDR2 SFDVKD. The CDR3 sequence is 17 residues long. The CDR3 loop is CATSDTAGVGGTGELFF. The CDR3 DNA follows: TGTGCCACCAGTGATACTGCGGGGGTAGGGGGCACCGGGGAGCTGTTTTTT.

This clonotype was counted at least ten times. The DNA for the CDR3 is TGCAGTGCTAGGCCCCACGGGCGCGGGAGTCAGAATTGGCCGGATACGCAGTATTTT. Translated, it gives CSARPHGRGSQNWPDTQYF. J is TRBJ2-3 and V is TRBV20-1; 7 bases line up with TRBD2. The trim removed 3 bases at V and 6 bases at J, leaving 24 bases unmatched. This CDR3 is 19 amino acids long. Per the germline V gene, CDR1 is DFQATT and CDR2 is SNEGSKA (reference sequence).

This clonotype was seen more than once but under ten times. V gene TRBV20-1 combines with J gene TRBJ2-7; D might be TRBD1 (5 bases). Germline V gene data show CDR1 as DFQATT and CDR2 as SNEGSKA (reference sequence). The CDR3 totals 12 residues. Trimming took off 5 bases at V and 2 bases at J, with 10 bases between the two ends. CDR3 residues: CSACRVTYEQYF. In DNA form, the CDR3 reads TGCAGTGCTTGCAGGGTTACCTACGAGCAGTACTTC.

The table lists this clonotype with a few counts. V usage is TRBV9 and J usage is TRBJ2-7; 11 positions agree with TRBD2. This CDR3 contains 15 residues. V lost 4 bases, J lost 4 bases, and 7 bases stayed unmatched. Looked up from germline, CDR1 is SGDLS and CDR2 is YYNGEE. The CDR3 nucleotides are TGTGCCAGCAGCCGGACTAGCGGGTTTACTTACGAGCAGTACTTC. This sequence encodes CASSRTSGFTYEQYF.

The CDR3, as DNA: TGTGCCAGCAGCTTCTGGCCGTTAGCGGGAGAAAATGAGCAGTTCTTC. Encoded protein: CASSFWPLAGENEQFF. The chain employs TRBV11-2 and TRBJ2-1; 9 nucleotides align to TRBD2. The CDR3 runs to 16 residues. After removal of 3 bases from V and 7 bases from J, the junction contained 10 bases not matched to a gene. CDR1 SGHAT and CDR2 FQNNGV come from the germline V gene.

V is TRBV12-3 or TRBV12-4 and J is TRBJ2-5; D may be TRBD2 (7 bases). The V gene lost 3 bases and the J gene lost 4 bases, with 12 bases spanning the gap. This CDR3 has 14 amino acids. The CDR3 region is CASSFGGATETQYF. CDR3 sequence (DNA): TGTGCCAGCAGTTTTGGGGGGGCCACAGAGACCCAGTACTTC.

The chain employs TRBV20-1 and TRBJ2-7, with D perhaps TRBD2 (5 bases). Germline V lookup: CDR1 DFQATT, CDR2 SNEGSKA (reference sequence). Deletions cut 3 bases from V and 5 bases from J, with 17 bases between. The CDR3 totals 14 residues. The CDR3 reads CSASGLGIGDEQYF. The CDR3 bases are TGCAGTGCTAGCGGACTGGGGATAGGTGACGAGCAGTACTTC.

The rearrangement joins TRBV21-1 to TRBJ2-1; the D call of TRBD2 is as the table states it, not checked on the DNA. TRBV21-1 is flagged as a pseudogene. The CDR3 consists of 15 residues. CDR3 sequence: CASSPAGRAINEQFF. CDR3 coding DNA: TGTGCCAGCAGCCCAGCCGGGAGGGCGATCAATGAGCAGTTCTTC.

This clonotype turned up a few times. The V call is TRBV24-1, the J call TRBJ2-7; D may be TRBD2 (5 bases). This CDR3 is built from 14 residues. Trimming took off 7 bases at V and 2 bases at J, with 14 bases between the two ends. Germline V gene data show CDR1 as KGHDR and CDR2 as SFDVKD. The CDR3 sequence is CATSPAAIPYEQYF. The CDR3 DNA sequence: TGTGCCACCAGCCCAGCGGCAATACCCTACGAGCAGTACTTC.

V gene TRBV2 combines with J gene TRBJ2-7; D may match TRBD1 or TRBD2 (5 bases each). V was clipped by 6 bases and J by 2 bases, with 14 bases between them. CDR1 and CDR2 (germline): SNHLY, FYNNEI. This CDR3 has 14 amino acids. The DNA of the CDR3 is TGTGCCAGCAGGGTAAGGGACGGTACCTACGAGCAGTACTTC. Translating it yields CASRVRDGTYEQYF.

J is TRBJ2-7 and V is TRBV6-5; a weak D match, TRBD1 (5 bases). The CDR3 is 15 amino acids. CDR1 is MNHEY, CDR2 SVGAGI, per germline. V lost 7 bases to trimming and J lost 6 bases, with 22 bases between them. Here the CDR3 reads CASTGLGQGDREQYF. CDR3 DNA sequence: TGTGCCAGCACCGGGCTGGGGCAGGGCGATCGCGAGCAGTACTTC.

The chain couples TRBV4-1 to TRBJ1-1; D not certain. The CDR3 totals 14 residues. V lost 3 bases and J lost 0, with 8 bases in between. Germline V gene lookup returns CDR1 MGHRA and CDR2 YSYEKL. The CDR3 coding sequence is TGCGCCAGCAGCCAGTGGACCCTGAACACTGAAGCTTTCTTT. It encodes CASSQWTLNTEAFF.

This clonotype was seen a handful of times. The chain combines TRBV11-2 with TRBJ1-1; a possible D gene is TRBD1 (6 bases). Germline V gene sequence: CDR1 SGHAT, CDR2 FQNNGV. The V and J ends lost 8 bases and 5 bases respectively, with 15 bases between them. The CDR3 contains 13 residues. The CDR3 sequence is CASSSRGGTEAFF. The CDR3 coding sequence is TGTGCCAGCTCCTCAAGGGGGGGGACTGAAGCTTTCTTT. The full variable domain, in which reference TRBV11-2 and TRBJ1-1 provide the parts outside the CDR3, is EAGVAQSPRYKIIEKRQSVAFWCNPISGHATLYWYQQILGQGPKLLIQFQNNGVVDDSQLPKDRFSAERLKGVDSTLKIQPAKLEDSAVYLCASSSRGGTEAFFGQGTRLTVV.

The sample holds a few counts of this clonotype. This chain connects TRBV7-9 to TRBJ2-7; 9 positions agree with TRBD1. CDR3 length equals 15 residues. V lost 2 bases and J lost 9; bases outside the gene matches: 11. CDR1 and CDR2 from the germline V gene are SEHNR and FQNEAQ (reference sequence). The CDR3 reads CASSLRSQGAVGQYF. The CDR3 DNA follows: TGTGCCAGCAGCTTACGATCACAGGGGGCCGTTGGGCAGTACTTC.

This chain uses TRBV7-9 with TRBJ1-1, with 7 bases fitting TRBD1. The CDR3 contains 16 residues. V trimming: 4 bases; J trimming: 0 bases; junction bases outside the gene matches: 8. Germline loops: CDR1 SEHNR, CDR2 FQNEAQ (reference sequence). The DNA for the CDR3 is TGTGCCAGCAGCTCGACAGGGAAATTGATGAACACTGAAGCTTTCTTT. Translation: CASSSTGKLMNTEAFF.

This clonotype was counted a few times. The CDR3 DNA reads TGCGCCAGCAGTGAGTCATTACAGAACGGCGGGGAGCTGTTTTTT. Amino acid sequence: CASSESLQNGGELFF. This chain links TRBV10-2 with TRBJ2-2; D gene ambiguous. Trimming left V 0 bases short and J 7 bases short, with 12 bases between. The CDR3 extends over 15 amino acids. CDR1 and CDR2 (germline): WSHSY, SAAADI.

This clonotype showed up just a few times. The chain links TRBV10-3 to TRBJ2-1; tentatively, D is TRBD1 (5 bases). Per germline, CDR1 ENHRY and CDR2 SYGVKD. The V end lost 9 bases, the J end lost 1 base, and 10 bases lay between the germline ends. This CDR3 comprises 13 residues. CDR3 bases: TGTGCCATAAGCAGGGAATCCTACAATGAGCAGTTCTTC. This encodes CAISRESYNEQFF.

This clonotype was counted between two and nine times. Here the CDR3 reads CASSFELAGRRHEQFF. CDR3 in DNA: TGTGCCAGCAGCTTTGAACTAGCGGGACGAAGGCATGAGCAGTTCTTC. This sequence joins TRBV5-5 and TRBJ2-1, with 10 nucleotides matching TRBD2. Germline CDR1 reads SGHKS; CDR2 reads YYEKEE (reference sequence). J was trimmed by 8 bases and V by 2 bases; bases with no gene match: 10. CDR3 length equals 16 residues.

V gene TRBV9 combines with J gene TRBJ2-3; D is possibly TRBD2 (5 bases). This CDR3 region has 15 residues. With 0 bases removed from V and 3 bases from J, the gap between germline ends came to 11 bases. Germline values: CDR1 SGDLS, CDR2 YYNGEE. This CDR3 reads CASSVDPGLTDTQYF. The DNA for the CDR3 is TGTGCCAGCAGCGTAGACCCGGGGTTGACAGATACGCAGTATTTT.

This clonotype was counted between two and nine times. The rearrangement joins TRBV20-1 to TRBJ2-1, with 11 bases fitting TRBD2. Germline V gene data show CDR1 as DFQATT and CDR2 as SNEGSKA (reference sequence). The junction had 7 bases not matched to a gene; V was cut back by 5 bases and J by 4 bases. CDR3 length: 15 residues. As DNA, the CDR3 is TGCAGTGCTCCCCCGGGACTAGCGGATTACAATGAGCAGTTCTTC. Translation gives CSAPPGLADYNEQFF.

This clonotype was found a few times. Here the CDR3 reads CASRGGRSEQFF. CDR3 bases: TGTGCCAGCAGGGGGGGACGCAGTGAGCAGTTCTTC. The chain recombines TRBV12-3 or TRBV12-4 with TRBJ2-1; TRBD2 might be the D (6 bases). The CDR3 length is 12 residues. The V gene lost 6 bases and the J gene lost 9 bases, with 12 bases spanning the gap.